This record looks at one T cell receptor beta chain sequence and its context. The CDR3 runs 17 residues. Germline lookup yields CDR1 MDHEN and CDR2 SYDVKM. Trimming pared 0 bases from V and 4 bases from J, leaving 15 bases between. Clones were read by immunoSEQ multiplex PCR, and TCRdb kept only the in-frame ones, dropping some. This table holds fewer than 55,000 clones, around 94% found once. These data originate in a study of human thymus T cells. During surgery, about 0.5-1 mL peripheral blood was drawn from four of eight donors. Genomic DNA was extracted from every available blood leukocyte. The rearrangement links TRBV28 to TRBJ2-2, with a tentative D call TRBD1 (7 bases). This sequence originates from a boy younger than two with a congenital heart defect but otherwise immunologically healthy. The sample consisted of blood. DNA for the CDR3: TGTGCCAGCAGTTTATGGAGGGCAGGGGGGAGCACCGGGGAGCTGTTTTTT. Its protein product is CASSLWRAGGSTGELFF.